The present T cell receptor (beta chain) was sequenced within a study of T cell changes during pregnancy in multiple sclerosis. Generated by immunoSEQ multiplex PCR, the TCRdb table keeps only in-frame clones and is missing some. The table has 40,000 to 45,000 clones, around 93% seen once; the top ten hold 0.45% to 0.6%. The CDR3 runs 15 residues. J gave up 10 bases and V 1 base, and 8 bases lay outside the gene matches. The germline V gene encodes CDR1 SGHNT and CDR2 YENEEA. This chain connects TRBV11-3 to TRBJ1-4, with TRBD1 matching 8 bases. The specimen comprised CD4+ T cells from peripheral blood mononuclear cells, sampled in the third trimester of pregnancy. The receptor was isolated from a female donor with multiple sclerosis, enrolled in a pregnancy study. The CDR3 sequence is CASSLGGRGLGKLFF. The DNA for the CDR3 is TGTGCCAGCAGCTTAGGAGGCAGGGGGCTTGGAAAACTGTTTTTT.